The entry that follows covers one T cell receptor (beta chain) sequence. Antigen: not known. This record belongs to a study of cytomegalovirus exposure and HLA in healthy donors. Study observations and caveats: A link between a missense DCLRE1C variant and TCR beta V- and J-gene trimming emerged from a later analysis.

PCR primers comprised 60 Vbeta and 13 Jbeta primers. Sequencing used immunoSEQ multiplex PCR; TCRdb keeps in-frame clones, though not all of them. Among approximately 210,000 clones listed, about 89% were seen once. The CDR3 is 15 amino acids. Germline CDR1 LGHNA, CDR2 YSLEER. Trimming left V 5 bases short and J 3 bases short, with 16 bases between. Sequencing was carried out using PBMCs. The TCR was taken from a man aged 25 to 45 in good health and CMV-seronegative. The chain recombines TRBV4-3 with TRBJ1-1, with a possible D match to TRBD1 (5 bases). The CDR3: CASSSHQGKDTEAFF. DNA for the CDR3: TGCGCCAGCAGCTCCCATCAGGGAAAGGACACTGAAGCTTTCTTT.